The entry below gives a single T cell receptor (beta chain) sequence along with its context. Looked up from germline, CDR1 is ENHRY and CDR2 is SYGVKD. The CDR3 consists of 14 residues. J lost 6 bases, V lost 0 bases, and 0 bases had no gene match. This sample was taken from a study of blood T cell repertoires in COVID-19. Study in general: Samples came from the United States, Italy and Spain, spanning acute and convalescent COVID-19.

Sequencing used immunoSEQ multiplex PCR; TCRdb keeps in-frame clones, though not all of them. The sample holds approximately 97,000 clones, approximately 78% seen once. This clonotype was obtained from a man between 60 and 75 years old with active or convalescent COVID-19. The rearrangement uses TRBV10-3 and TRBJ1-1, with 11 bases matching TRBD1. The source material was peripheral blood. The CDR3 is CAISESGQGAEAFF. The CDR3 nucleotides are TGTGCCATCAGTGAGTCGGGACAGGGGGCTGAAGCTTTCTTT.